The rows below give T cell receptor beta chains drawn from one sample of a study of T cells in Graves' hyperthyroidism and ophthalmopathy. TCRdb analysed the multiplex PCR reads with MiXCR anew, one entry per CDR3 protein. The data contain 650,000 to 850,000 distinct CDR3 sequences, 15% to 20% of them seen just once; the ten biggest clones take up around 17%. The sequenced sample was blood. The receptor set was obtained from a woman aged 50 to 60 with Graves' hyperthyroidism that later progressed to Graves' ophthalmopathy. Each CDR3 is given with its conserved first and last residue. The D gene is left open where the match is weak. For some rows the clone size is stated as once, few or many, or as a class when expanded; others skip it.

>TRBJ1-1|-|TRBV13|-
CASSPPRAGASEAFF
TGTGCCAGCAGCCCCCCCCGTGCGGGGGCATCTGAAGCTTTCTTT
>TRBJ1-1|-|TRBV14|TRBD1
CASSQYATGVAEAFF
TGTGCCAGCAGCCAATACGCGACAGGGGTGGCTGAAGCTTTCTTT
>TRBJ2-1|many|TRBV7-9|-
CASSLVGGRNEQFF
TGTGCCAGCAGCTTAGTTGGCGGGCGCAATGAGCAGTTCTTC
>TRBJ1-5|few|TRBV20-1|TRBD1
CSARGARDRNQPQHF
TGCAGTGCTAGAGGCGCCCGGGACAGGAATCAGCCCCAGCATTTT
>TRBJ2-2|many|TRBV27|-
CASSSDFRGELFF
TGTGCCAGCAGTTCGGACTTTCGCGGGGAGCTGTTTTTT
>TRBJ2-5|-|TRBV5-1|-
CASSPPSSGETQYF
TGCGCCAGCAGCCCCCCCTCGAGTGGGGAGACCCAGTACTTC
>TRBJ2-1|many|TRBV11-2|-
CASSLVGLSSYNEQFF
TGTGCCAGCAGCTTAGTGGGGCTGAGCTCCTACAATGAGCAGTTCTTC
>TRBJ2-1|many|TRBV5-1|-
CASSLVDEEQFF
TGCGCCAGCAGCTTAGTCGATGAGGAGCAGTTCTTC
>TRBJ2-1|many|TRBV3-1|TRBD2
CASSQDGGTYNEQFF
TGTGCCAGCAGCCAAGACGGGGGGACTTACAATGAGCAGTTCTTC
>TRBJ1-1|-|TRBV6-5|-
CASSYFRNTEAFF
TGTGCCAGCAGTTACTTTAGGAACACTGAAGCTTTCTTT
>TRBJ1-2|many|TRBV12-3/TRBV12-4|-
CASTQGWGHLNYGYTF
TGTGCCAGCACTCAGGGCTGGGGACACCTTAATTATGGCTACACCTTC
>TRBJ2-3|-|TRBV7-2|TRBD2
CASSVPAGGLPLTDTQYF
TGTGCCAGCAGCGTCCCAGCGGGGGGGCTACCCCTCACAGATACGCAGTATTTT
>TRBJ1-2|-|TRBV6-5|-
CASSYSRGGDYGYTF
TGTGCCAGCAGTTACTCTCGGGGGGGAGACTATGGCTACACCTTC
>TRBJ1-4|-|TRBV7-9|-
CASSLEEFDYEQLFF
TGTGCCAGCAGCTTAGAGGAGTTCGATTATGAACAACTGTTTTTT
>TRBJ2-1|many|TRBV20-1|TRBD2
CSARATGTSGGNFYNEQFF
TGCAGTGCTAGGGCGACCGGGACTAGCGGGGGGAACTTCTACAATGAGCAGTTCTTC